The 24 T cell receptor beta chains below all came from one sample that was sequenced in a study of cytomegalovirus exposure and HLA in healthy donors. Vbeta (60) and Jbeta (13) primers were used in the PCR. Generated by immunoSEQ multiplex PCR, the TCRdb table keeps only in-frame clones and is missing some. The table lists some 150,000 clones, about four fifths of them singletons, with about 10% in the top ten. The sample comprised PBMCs. The receptors here all came from a middle-aged man in good health and CMV-seropositive.

This chain joins TRBV5-5 and TRBJ2-5, with a tentative D call TRBD1 (5 bases). The germline V and J ends were trimmed by 0 bases and 1 base, with 10 bases remaining between them. The CDR3 covers 15 residues. CDR1 is SGHKS, CDR2 YYEKEE, per germline (reference sequence). CDR3 in amino acids: CASSLEAGLQETQYF. The CDR3 nucleotides are TGTGCCAGCAGCTTGGAAGCAGGGCTCCAAGAGACCCAGTACTTC.

The chain couples TRBV30 to TRBJ1-1, with D tentatively TRBD1 (5 bases). The CDR3 has 13 residues. Germline lookup yields CDR1 GTSNPN and CDR2 SVGIG (reference sequence). V lost 0 bases, J lost 0 bases, and 5 bases lay in between. The CDR3 region is CAWSVQVNTEAFF. As DNA, the CDR3 is TGTGCCTGGAGTGTACAGGTGAACACTGAAGCTTTCTTT.

The chain uses TRBV28 and TRBJ1-2; 9 bases align to TRBD1. CDR1 is MDHEN and CDR2 is SYDVKM in the germline V gene. The CDR3 length is 15 residues. The junction had 13 bases not matched to a gene; V was cut back by 6 bases and J by 8 bases. CDR3: CASSVAGTGSQGYTF. Here the CDR3 DNA reads TGTGCCAGCAGCGTTGCCGGGACAGGGAGTCAGGGCTACACCTTC.

The V and J genes are TRBV30 and TRBJ2-1; D might be TRBD2 (6 bases). Looked up from germline, CDR1 is GTSNPN and CDR2 is SVGIG (reference sequence). The CDR3 spans 15 residues. V lost 6 bases and J lost 0, with 15 bases in between. The CDR3 reads CACLSGKSSYNEQFF. In DNA, the CDR3 is TGTGCCTGCCTTAGCGGTAAGAGCTCCTACAATGAGCAGTTCTTC.

This chain uses TRBV29-1 with TRBJ2-5, with D perhaps matching TRBD2 (6 bases). The length of the CDR3 is 13 residues. Germline V gene lookup returns CDR1 SQVTM and CDR2 ANQGSEA. The germline V and J ends were trimmed by 1 base and 4 bases, with 10 bases remaining between them. CDR3 coding DNA: TGCAGCGTTGAAGTGGAGGGATCAGAGACCCAGTACTTC. Amino acid sequence: CSVEVEGSETQYF.

In its sample, this clone was seen once. V is TRBV7-2 and J is TRBJ2-7; TRBD1 agrees at 7 bases. V lost 5 bases to trimming and J lost 1 base; unmatched junction nucleotides: 14. This CDR3 is 17 amino acids long. Germline V gives CDR1 SGHTA, CDR2 FQGNSA. Here the CDR3 DNA reads TGTGCCAGCAGCCCAAGACCCCGCGGACAGGAATCCTACGAGCAGTACTTC. Its translation: CASSPRPRGQESYEQYF. The entire variable domain, with the rest obtained from reference TRBV7-2 and TRBJ2-7, is as follows: GAGVSQSPSNKVTEKGKDVELRCDPISGHTALYWYRQSLGQGLEFLIYFQGNSAPDKSGLPSDRFSAERTGGSVSTLTIQRTQQEDSAVYLCASSPRPRGQESYEQYFGPGTRLTVT.

The chain employs TRBV27 and TRBJ2-7, with 8 bases that match TRBD1. The V gene end was trimmed by 1 base and the J gene end by 4 bases; junction bases not matched to a gene: 6. This CDR3 contains 15 residues. Germline CDR1 MNHEY, CDR2 SMNVEV (reference sequence). In DNA form, the CDR3 reads TGTGCCAGCAGTTTATTTACAGGGGGATCTTACGAGCAGTACTTC. It encodes CASSLFTGGSYEQYF.

The V and J genes are TRBV7-8 and TRBJ1-5; D is undetermined. Germline CDR1 and CDR2: SGHVS and FQNEAQ. This CDR3 spans 13 amino acids. V was clipped by 6 bases and J by 4 bases, with 10 bases between them. For the CDR3, the DNA is TGTGCCAGCAGTCTCGGGAATAATCAGCCCCAGCATTTT. Translation gives CASSLGNNQPQHF.

This clone was seen just once. This chain uses TRBV6-6 with TRBJ2-5, with 8 bases that match TRBD1. Near its end, the DNA agrees better with TRBJ2-7, so the J call may be wrong. CDR3 length: 15 amino acids. Germline V gives CDR1 MNHNY, CDR2 SVGAGI (reference sequence). The DNA for the CDR3 is TGTGCCAGCCTACATTGGACAGGGAGGTCCTACGAGCAGTACTTC. This codes for CASLHWTGRSYEQYF.

The count of this clone is one. This rearrangement joins TRBV30 to TRBJ2-7; D gene unclear. Trimming left V 5 bases short and J 0 bases short, with 5 bases between. Germline-derived CDR1 and CDR2 are GTSNPN and SVGIG (reference sequence). The CDR3 sequence is 11 residues long. CDR3 in amino acids: CAWSNSYEQYF. The CDR3 nucleotides read TGTGCCTGGTCCAACTCCTACGAGCAGTACTTC.

This clone was recorded once. This chain connects TRBV19 to TRBJ1-1; no clear D gene. Trimming took off 3 bases at V and 1 base at J, with 6 bases between the two ends. The CDR3 spans 13 residues. The V gene's germline CDR1 is LNHDA and CDR2 SQIVND (reference sequence). Here the CDR3 DNA reads TGTGCCAGTAGTATGTCAGGGAACACTGAAGCTTTCTTT. It specifies CASSMSGNTEAFF.

This chain links TRBV9 with TRBJ1-4, with 11 bases fitting TRBD1. V shed 4 bases and J 6 bases; nucleotides not matched to a gene: 5. The CDR3 spans 15 residues. Germline assignment: CDR1 SGDLS and CDR2 YYNGEE. This CDR3 is CASSPWGQGDEKLFF. CDR3 DNA sequence: TGTGCCAGCAGCCCTTGGGGACAGGGGGATGAAAAACTGTTTTTT.

V usage is TRBV28 and J usage is TRBJ1-5; D is ambiguous. This CDR3 has 13 residues. CDR1 is MDHEN and CDR2 is SYDVKM in the germline V gene. Trimming removed 1 base at V and 6 bases at J, with 7 bases between. CDR3 nucleotide sequence: TGTGCCAGCAGTTTATATGGTAGTCAGCCCCAGCATTTT. Its translation is CASSLYGSQPQHF.

The V call is TRBV19, the J call TRBJ1-2; 9 positions agree with TRBD1. This CDR3 comprises 13 residues. V lost 5 bases, J lost 7 bases, and 5 bases stayed unmatched. Germline V CDR1 and CDR2: LNHDA, SQIVND (reference sequence). CDR3 residues: CASSPTGGGGYTF. CDR3 nucleotides: TGTGCCAGTAGTCCCACAGGGGGCGGTGGCTACACCTTC.

In DNA, the CDR3 is TGTGCCAGCAGCCCGGTGGATGCTATTAGCGGCTACACCTTC. Translation: CASSPVDAISGYTF. The J gene is TRBJ1-2, the V gene TRBV5-4, with D unclear. Germline V gene lookup returns CDR1 SGHNT and CDR2 YYREEE (reference sequence). The CDR3 has 14 amino acids. Trimming cost V 4 bases and J 8 bases, with 18 bases left between them.

The rearrangement joins TRBV9 to TRBJ2-1; possibly TRBD1 for D (5 bases). Germline CDR1 and CDR2: SGDLS and YYNGEE. This CDR3 has 14 residues. Trimming shortened V by 0 bases and J by 6 bases, and 10 bases separated the two germline ends. The CDR3 DNA is TGTGCCAGCAGCGTAGACAGGATTCGCAATGAGCAGTTCTTC. Protein sequence: CASSVDRIRNEQFF.

The V gene is TRBV15, the J gene TRBJ2-7, with TRBD1 matching 7 bases. There are 17 residues in the CDR3. V was clipped by 0 bases and J by 2 bases; unmatched bases: 10. Per germline, CDR1 LNHNV and CDR2 YYDKDF (reference sequence). The CDR3 DNA sequence: TGTGCCACCAGCAGAGACAGCTACCGGGACAGAACCTACGAGCAGTACTTC. Translation gives CATSRDSYRDRTYEQYF.

The gene calls are TRBV5-1 and TRBJ2-5, with 9 bases matching TRBD1. The J call may not be correct, given that the DNA end is closer to TRBJ2-7. The CDR3 has 14 residues. Germline loops: CDR1 SGHRS, CDR2 YFSETQ. The CDR3 nucleotides are TGCGCCAGCGGTTTCGGGACAGGGAAATACGAGCAGTACTTC. Its translation is CASGFGTGKYEQYF.

The chain is built from TRBV19 and TRBJ2-7, with D perhaps matching TRBD2 (6 bases). This CDR3 region has 15 residues. CDR1 and CDR2 from the germline V gene are LNHDA and SQIVND (reference sequence). Trimming took off 1 base at V and 5 bases at J, with 15 bases between the two ends. This CDR3 reads CASSIGRRASDEQYF. Written as DNA, the CDR3 is TGTGCCAGTAGTATAGGTAGGAGGGCCTCGGACGAGCAGTACTTC.

This rearrangement joins TRBV28 to TRBJ1-2; 7 bases align to TRBD1. V was clipped by 2 bases and J by 0 bases; unmatched bases: 6. Germline V lookup: CDR1 MDHEN, CDR2 SYDVKM. The CDR3 sequence is 16 residues long. The CDR3 DNA reads TGTGCCAGCAGTTTACTTCCGGGACAGCCTAACTATGGCTACACCTTC. Translated: CASSLLPGQPNYGYTF.

The J gene is TRBJ2-2, the V gene TRBV18; D gene uncertain. This CDR3 comprises 15 residues. In germline, CDR1 is KGHSH, CDR2 LQKENI. Deletions cut 2 bases from V and 3 bases from J, with 10 bases between. CDR3 amino acids: CASSPLASDTGELFF. CDR3 nucleotides: TGTGCCAGCTCACCATTGGCTTCTGACACCGGGGAGCTGTTTTTT.

The CDR3 nucleotides read TGTGCCAGCAGTTCCCAAACCGGGACAGTCTACGAGCAGTACTTC. Translation gives CASSSQTGTVYEQYF. V usage is TRBV6-5 and J usage is TRBJ2-7, with 7 bases aligning to TRBD1. CDR1 is MNHEY and CDR2 is SVGAGI in the germline V gene. The CDR3 consists of 15 residues. Trimming cost V 4 bases and J 3 bases; bases outside gene matches: 9.

The chain links TRBV30 to TRBJ2-7; D is possibly TRBD2 (5 bases). Trimming pared 3 bases from V and 2 bases from J, leaving 8 bases between. The CDR3 runs to 12 residues. Germline V gene data show CDR1 as GTSNPN and CDR2 as SVGIG (reference sequence). CDR3 in amino acids: CAWSRGTYEQYF. The CDR3 DNA reads TGTGCCTGGAGCCGGGGTACCTACGAGCAGTACTTC.

The CDR3 coding sequence is TGTGCCAGCTCAGAAGAGGGCACTGAAGCTTTCTTT. Its translation: CASSEEGTEAFF. This rearrangement joins TRBV18 to TRBJ1-1; no reliable D call. This CDR3 comprises 12 residues. CDR1 is KGHSH and CDR2 is LQKENI in the germline V gene. The V gene lost 5 bases and the J gene lost 4 bases, with 8 bases spanning the gap. Variable domain in full (rest from reference TRBV18 and TRBJ1-1): NAGVMQNPRHLVRRRGQEARLRCSPMKGHSHVYWYRQLPEEGLKFMVYLQKENIIDESGMPKERFSAEFPKEGPSILRIQQVVRGDSAAYFCASSEEGTEAFFGQGTRLTVV.